These T cell receptor beta chains were read from a single sample in a study of T cells in narcolepsy. Sequencing used immunoSEQ multiplex PCR; TCRdb keeps in-frame clones, though not all of them. The sample holds tens of thousands of clones, around four fifths seen once. Sequencing was carried out using CD45RA- memory CD4+ T cells from PBMCs. Receptors originate from a human donor with narcolepsy. The CDR3 runs from the conserved cysteine through the conserved F or W. A D gene is named only where the DNA matches it firmly. Clone sizes are given selectively: once, few, many, or a class where the clone is expanded.

clone_size: NA; v_call: TRBV7-2; d_call: NA; j_call: TRBJ1-2; cdr3_aa: CASSLYIDEPYGYTF; cdr3_nt: TGTGCCAGCAGCTTATATATCGATGAACCCTATGGCTACACCTTC
clone_size: NA; v_call: TRBV19; d_call: NA; j_call: TRBJ1-2; cdr3_aa: CASTYGGSALGSDGYTF; cdr3_nt: TGTGCCAGTACCTACGGGGGCAGCGCTCTGGGTTCGGATGGCTACACCTTC
clone_size: NA; v_call: TRBV5-8; d_call: TRBD2; j_call: TRBJ2-3; cdr3_aa: CADLKRGPGTDTQYF; cdr3_nt: TGTGCCGACCTAAAGCGGGGGCCCGGAACAGATACGCAGTATTTT
clone_size: NA; v_call: TRBV6-1; d_call: NA; j_call: TRBJ2-7; cdr3_aa: CASSQVGYEQYF; cdr3_nt: TGTGCCAGCAGTCAAGTGGGGTACGAGCAGTACTTC
clone_size: NA; v_call: TRBV5-1; d_call: TRBD1; j_call: TRBJ1-1; cdr3_aa: CASTGTGDGDTEAFF; cdr3_nt: TGCGCCAGCACCGGGACAGGGGACGGCGACACTGAAGCTTTCTTT
clone_size: NA; v_call: TRBV5-1; d_call: NA; j_call: TRBJ2-3; cdr3_aa: CASSLATLGDTQYF; cdr3_nt: TGCGCCAGCAGCTTGGCAACTCTAGGGGATACGCAGTATTTT
clone_size: NA; v_call: TRBV5-1; d_call: NA; j_call: TRBJ1-1; cdr3_aa: CASSLEIGVNTEAFF; cdr3_nt: TGCGCCAGCAGCCTCGAAATTGGGGTAAACACTGAAGCTTTCTTT
clone_size: NA; v_call: TRBV18; d_call: TRBD2; j_call: TRBJ2-7; cdr3_aa: CASSPFAGGTGQYF; cdr3_nt: TGTGCCAGCTCACCATTTGCGGGGGGTACGGGGCAGTACTTC
clone_size: NA; v_call: TRBV5-1; d_call: TRBD1; j_call: TRBJ2-5; cdr3_aa: CASSLDRGVETQYF; cdr3_nt: TGCGCCAGCAGCTTGGACAGGGGAGTAGAGACCCAGTACTTC
clone_size: NA; v_call: TRBV19; d_call: NA; j_call: TRBJ1-6; cdr3_aa: CASSRTWEGRESPLHF; cdr3_nt: TGTGCCAGCAGTAGAACATGGGAGGGCCGCGAATCACCCCTCCACTTT
clone_size: NA; v_call: TRBV18; d_call: NA; j_call: TRBJ1-5; cdr3_aa: CASSPLRAGRGQPQHF; cdr3_nt: TGTGCCAGCTCACCTTTGAGGGCCGGGCGGGGTCAGCCCCAGCATTTT
clone_size: few; v_call: TRBV7-9; d_call: NA; j_call: TRBJ1-5; cdr3_aa: CASSLSQGGQPQHF; cdr3_nt: TGTGCCAGCAGCTTATCGCAGGGTGGTCAGCCCCAGCATTTT
clone_size: NA; v_call: TRBV29-1; d_call: TRBD1; j_call: TRBJ2-7; cdr3_aa: CSVVTGTYEQYF; cdr3_nt: TGCAGCGTTGTGACAGGGACGTACGAGCAGTACTTC
clone_size: NA; v_call: TRBV30; d_call: TRBD1; j_call: TRBJ1-5; cdr3_aa: CAWSRGQGNQPQHF; cdr3_nt: TGTGCCTGGAGTAGGGGACAGGGCAATCAGCCCCAGCATTTT